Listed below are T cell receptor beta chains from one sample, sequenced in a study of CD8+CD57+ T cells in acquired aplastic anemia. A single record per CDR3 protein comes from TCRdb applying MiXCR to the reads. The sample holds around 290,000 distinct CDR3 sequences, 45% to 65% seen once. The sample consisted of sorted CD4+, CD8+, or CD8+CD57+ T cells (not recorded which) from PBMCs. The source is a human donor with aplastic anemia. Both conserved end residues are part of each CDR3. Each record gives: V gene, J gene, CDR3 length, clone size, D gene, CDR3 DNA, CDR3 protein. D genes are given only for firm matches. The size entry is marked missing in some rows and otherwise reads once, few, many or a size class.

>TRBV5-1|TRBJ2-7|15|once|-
TGCGCCAGCAGCTTGGGGACGTCCGATACTTACGAGCAGTACTTC
CASSLGTSDTYEQYF
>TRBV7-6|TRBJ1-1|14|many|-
TGTGCCAGCAGCCGTAGCGGGGAAAACACTGAAGCTTTCTTT
CASSRSGENTEAFF
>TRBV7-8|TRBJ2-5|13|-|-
TGTGCCAGCTATAGGTGGGTGGGAGAGACCCAGTACTTC
CASYRWVGETQYF
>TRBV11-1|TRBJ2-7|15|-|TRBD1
TGTGCCAGCAGCGAACCGGGACAGGGGGTGTACGAGCAGTACTTC
CASSEPGQGVYEQYF
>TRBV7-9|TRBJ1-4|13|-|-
TGTGCCAGCAGCTTAGTGGGGCGGGAAAAACTGTTTTTT
CASSLVGREKLFF
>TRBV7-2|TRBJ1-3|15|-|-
TGTGCCAGCAGCGGGTCTTGGCAACCGGGAAACACCATATATTTT
CASSGSWQPGNTIYF
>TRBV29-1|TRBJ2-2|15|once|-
TGCAGCGTTGCCCCGGGACACTCGAACACCGGGGAGCTGTTTTTT
CSVAPGHSNTGELFF
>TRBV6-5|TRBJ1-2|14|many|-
TGTGCCAGCAGTTATCACGATTCCAACTATGGCTACACCTTC
CASSYHDSNYGYTF
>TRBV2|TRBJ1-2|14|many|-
TGTGCCAGCAGTGAGGGCAGGGGAATTGGAGGCTACACCTTC
CASSEGRGIGGYTF
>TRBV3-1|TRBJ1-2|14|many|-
TGTGCCAGCAGCCAAGAAGCAGGGTTGAAAGGCTACACCTTC
CASSQEAGLKGYTF
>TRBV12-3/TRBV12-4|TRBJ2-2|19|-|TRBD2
TGTGCCAGCAGTTTAGCTCGGATACCTAGCGGGGGGAACACCGGGGAGCTGTTTTTT
CASSLARIPSGGNTGELFF
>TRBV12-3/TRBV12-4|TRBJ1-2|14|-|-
TGTGCCAGCAGTCCGACAGTGCCTAACTATGGCTACACCTTC
CASSPTVPNYGYTF
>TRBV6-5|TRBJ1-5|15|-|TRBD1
TGTGCCAGCAGGGAAGACAGGGTCAGCAATCAGCCCCAGCATTTT
CASREDRVSNQPQHF
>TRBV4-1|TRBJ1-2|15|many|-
TGCGCCAGCAGCCAAGAGGGGGTCAGGATCTATGGCTACACCTTC
CASSQEGVRIYGYTF
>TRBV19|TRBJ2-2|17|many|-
TGTGCCAGTAGTCTACCCTTAACCCAGGGCCGTAACGGGGAGCTGTTTTTT
CASSLPLTQGRNGELFF
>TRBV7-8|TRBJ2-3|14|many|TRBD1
TGTGCCAGCAGCGCGACAGGGGGCGCAGATACGCAGTATTTT
CASSATGGADTQYF
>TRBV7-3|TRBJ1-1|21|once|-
TGTGCCAGCACCTCCGGGATCCTCCCAGCGGCCCTCCACGGAAGGGTCACTGAAGCTTTCTTT
CASTSGILPAALHGRVTEAFF
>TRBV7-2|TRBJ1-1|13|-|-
TGTGCCAGCAGCTTAGCTGGCGGTGGTGGGGCTTTCTTT
CASSLAGGGGAFF
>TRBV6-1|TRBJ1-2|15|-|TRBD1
TGTGCCAGCAGTACCCAACAGGGGCAGGGGTATGGCTACACCTTC
CASSTQQGQGYGYTF
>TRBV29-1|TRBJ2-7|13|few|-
TGCAGCGTTGAAGTTCTGAGGGGCTACGAGCAGTACTTC
CSVEVLRGYEQYF
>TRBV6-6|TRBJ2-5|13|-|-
TGTGCCACCACCGTAACGACTAGTGGGACCCAGTACTTC
CATTVTTSGTQYF
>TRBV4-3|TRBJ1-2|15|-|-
TGCGCCAGCAGCCAAGATCCGACAGATAACTATGGCTACACCTTC
CASSQDPTDNYGYTF
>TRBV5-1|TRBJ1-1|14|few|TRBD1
TGCGCCAGCAGCTTGGGACAGGGAATGGTCCGAGCTTTCTTT
CASSLGQGMVRAFF
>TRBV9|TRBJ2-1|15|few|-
TGTGCCAGCAGCCCCGGAGGGAAATCCTACAATGAGCAGTTCTTC
CASSPGGKSYNEQFF
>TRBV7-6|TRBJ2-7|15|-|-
TGTGCCAGCAGCTTCGGCCGGGACGGTTCCTACGAGCAGTACTTC
CASSFGRDGSYEQYF
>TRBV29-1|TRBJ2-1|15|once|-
TGCAGCGTTGGGGGCTTCTTAGGCGTCTACAATGAGCAGTTCTTC
CSVGGFLGVYNEQFF
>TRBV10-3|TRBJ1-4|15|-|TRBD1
TGTGCCATCAGTGAGAGGTCAGGGGGCGGTGAAAAACTGTTTTTT
CAISERSGGGEKLFF
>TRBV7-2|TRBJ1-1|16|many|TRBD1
TGTGCCAGCAGCTTACGACGGACAGGGGGGAACACTGAAGCTTTCTTT
CASSLRRTGGNTEAFF
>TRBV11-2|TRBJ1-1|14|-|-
TGTGCCAGCAGACTGAGCGGGGGGTACACTGAAGCTTTCTTT
CASRLSGGYTEAFF
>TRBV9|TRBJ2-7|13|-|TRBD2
TGTGCCAGCAGCTTAGCGGGAGCGGGCGAGCAGTACTTC
CASSLAGAGEQYF
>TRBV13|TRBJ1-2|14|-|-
TGTGCCAGCAGCTTAGCGCCAGTCACCTATGGCTACACCTTC
CASSLAPVTYGYTF
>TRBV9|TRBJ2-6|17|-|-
TGTGCCAGCAGCGTTGGGGTCATCCTCTCTGGGGCCAACGTCCTGACTTTC
CASSVGVILSGANVLTF
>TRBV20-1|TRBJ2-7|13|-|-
TGCAGTGCTCACCTTAGAGACTCCTACGAGCAGTACTTC
CSAHLRDSYEQYF
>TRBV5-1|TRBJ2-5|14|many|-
TGCGCCAGCAGCTTGGCCGGACAGCAAGAGACCCAGTACTTC
CASSLAGQQETQYF
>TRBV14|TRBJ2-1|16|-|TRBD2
TGTGCCAGCAGCCAACTAGCGGGGGGATCCTACAATGAGCAGTTCTTC
CASSQLAGGSYNEQFF
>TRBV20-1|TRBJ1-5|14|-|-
TGCAGTGCTAGTTCAGGCGATAGCAATCAGCCCCAGCATTTT
CSASSGDSNQPQHF
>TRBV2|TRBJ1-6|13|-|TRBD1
TGTGCCAGCAGTGAGCAGGGGGGTTCACCCCTCCACTTT
CASSEQGGSPLHF
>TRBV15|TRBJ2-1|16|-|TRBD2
TGTGCCACCAGCAGAGATTGGCGGGGGGGCCACAATGAGCAGTTCTTC
CATSRDWRGGHNEQFF
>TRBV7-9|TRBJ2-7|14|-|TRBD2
TGTGCCAGCAGCACTAGCGGGAGGTCCAACGAGCAGTACTTC
CASSTSGRSNEQYF
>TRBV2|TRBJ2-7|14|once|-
TGTGCCAGCAGTGAATCTCTGGGGATCTACGAGCAGTACTTC
CASSESLGIYEQYF
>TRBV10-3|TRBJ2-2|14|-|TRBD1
TGTGCCATCAGTGATAAGGGGGCAGCCGGGGAGCTGTTTTTT
CAISDKGAAGELFF
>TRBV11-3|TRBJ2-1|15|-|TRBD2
TGTGCCAGCAGCTCCGTGACTAGCGGATACAATGAGCAGTTCTTC
CASSSVTSGYNEQFF
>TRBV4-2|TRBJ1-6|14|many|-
TGTGCCAGCAGCACCGACACGAGAAATTCACCCCTCCACTTT
CASSTDTRNSPLHF
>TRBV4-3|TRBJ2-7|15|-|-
TGCGCCAGCAGTCTAGGAGGGTTCGGGTCCGACGAGCAGTACTTC
CASSLGGFGSDEQYF
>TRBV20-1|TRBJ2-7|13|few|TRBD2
TGCAGTGCTAGGGGCGGGGGGGCCTACGAGCAGTACTTC
CSARGGGAYEQYF
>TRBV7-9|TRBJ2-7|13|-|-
TGTGCCAGCAGCTCCCCTCTCAGGGACGAGCAGTACTTC
CASSSPLRDEQYF
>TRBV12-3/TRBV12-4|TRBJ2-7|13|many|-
TGTGCCAGCACGCCTCGGGGGTTGCACGAGCAGTACTTC
CASTPRGLHEQYF
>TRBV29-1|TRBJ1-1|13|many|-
TGCAGCGTTGGGCTCTTGCGAAACACTGAAGCTTTCTTT
CSVGLLRNTEAFF
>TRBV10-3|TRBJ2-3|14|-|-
TGTGCCATCAGTGAGCCGCAGGGCGCAGATACGCAGTATTTT
CAISEPQGADTQYF
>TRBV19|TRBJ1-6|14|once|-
TGTGCCAGTAGTGGGGTCTCTCCCGATTCACCCCTCCACTTT
CASSGVSPDSPLHF
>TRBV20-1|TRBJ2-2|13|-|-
TGCAGTGCTAGACCCAGGGACACCGGGGAGCTGTTTTTT
CSARPRDTGELFF
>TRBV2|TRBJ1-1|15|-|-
TGTGCCAGCAGTGATTGGGGCAGTAAGAACACCGAAGCTTTCTTT
CASSDWGSKNTEAFF
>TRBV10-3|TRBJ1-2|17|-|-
TGTGCCATCAGTAGATCTCACGGGACGGCGAATCTGGGGGGCTACACCTTC
CAISRSHGTANLGGYTF
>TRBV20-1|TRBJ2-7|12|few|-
TGCAGTGCTAGCACAGGGTTCTACGAGCAGTACTTC
CSASTGFYEQYF
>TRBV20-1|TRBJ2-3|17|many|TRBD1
TGCAGTGCTATCAAAGGGACAGACAGTTCGCTCGCAGATACGCAGTATTTT
CSAIKGTDSSLADTQYF
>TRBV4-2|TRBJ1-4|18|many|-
TGTGCCAGCAGCCAAGAGAAGGGGTCAGATACAACTAATGAAAAACTGTTTTTT
CASSQEKGSDTTNEKLFF
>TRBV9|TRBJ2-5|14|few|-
TGTGCCAGCAGCACGGGACTAGGGGGCGAGACCCAGTACTTC
CASSTGLGGETQYF